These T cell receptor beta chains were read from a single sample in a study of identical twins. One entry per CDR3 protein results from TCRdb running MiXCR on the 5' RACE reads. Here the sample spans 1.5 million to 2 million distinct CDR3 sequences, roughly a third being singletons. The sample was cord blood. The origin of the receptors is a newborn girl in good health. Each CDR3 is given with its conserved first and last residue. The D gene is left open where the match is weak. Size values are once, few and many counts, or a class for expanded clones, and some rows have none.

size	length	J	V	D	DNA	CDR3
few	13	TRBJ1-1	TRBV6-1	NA	TGTGCCACCCAGCCCTGGGCGAACACTGAAGCTTTCTTT	CATQPWANTEAFF
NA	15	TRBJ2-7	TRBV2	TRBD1	TGTGCCAGCAGTCGAGGACAGGGGACCTACAATGAGCAGTACTTC	CASSRGQGTYNEQYF
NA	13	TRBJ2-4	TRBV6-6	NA	TGTGCCAGCAGTCTAGGAGGAGCAAACGTTCAGTACTTC	CASSLGGANVQYF
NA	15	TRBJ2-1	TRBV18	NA	TGTGCCAGCTCCCAACAAGTGAGCTCCTACAATGAGCAGTTCTTC	CASSQQVSSYNEQFF
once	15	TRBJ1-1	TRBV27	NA	TGTGCCAGCAGTTTAGGTATCCGGGGGAGCACTGAAGCTTTCTTT	CASSLGIRGSTEAFF
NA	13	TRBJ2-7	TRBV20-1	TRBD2	TGCAGTGCTGGACTAGCGGGAGTAAGCGAGCAGTACTTC	CSAGLAGVSEQYF
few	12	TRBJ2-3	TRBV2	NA	TGTGCCAGCGGAGAACTCACAGATACGCAGTATTTT	CASGELTDTQYF
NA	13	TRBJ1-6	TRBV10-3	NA	TGTGCCATCAGTGAGTCCAGAGGCTCACCCCTCCACTTT	CAISESRGSPLHF
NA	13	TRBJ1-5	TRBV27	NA	TGTGCCAGCAGTTTATATTTACCCCAGCCCCAGCATTTT	CASSLYLPQPQHF
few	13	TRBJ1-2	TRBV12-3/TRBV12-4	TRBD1	TGTGCCAGCAGCACCGGGACAGCCTATGGCTACACCTTC	CASSTGTAYGYTF
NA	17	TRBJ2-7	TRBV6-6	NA	TGTGCCAGCCCCTACCCCAACAGGAACCCCATTTACTACGAGCAGTACTTC	CASPYPNRNPIYYEQYF
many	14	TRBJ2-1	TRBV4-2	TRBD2	TGTGCCAGCAGCCTCGTGCGGGAGGGCAATGAGCAGTTCTTC	CASSLVREGNEQFF
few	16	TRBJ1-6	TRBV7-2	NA	TGTGCCAGCAGCTTCCTCCGTCAGGGTGGTAATTCACCCCTCCACTTT	CASSFLRQGGNSPLHF
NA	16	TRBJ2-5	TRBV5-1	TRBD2	TGCGCCAGCAGCACGGGACTAGCGGGAAGTTCCTACAAGCAGTACTTC	CASSTGLAGSSYKQYF
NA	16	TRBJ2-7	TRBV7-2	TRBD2	TGTGCCAGCAGCCCGGAAGCGGGGGGCCTTTACAATGAGCAGTACTTC	CASSPEAGGLYNEQYF
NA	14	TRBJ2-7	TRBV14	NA	TGTGCCAGCAGCCAAGCGACAGGAAGGGGCGAGCAGTACTTC	CASSQATGRGEQYF
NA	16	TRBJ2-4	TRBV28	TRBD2	TGTGCCGGCAAACTAGCGGGAGGGTTGGCCAAAAACATTCAGTACTTC	CAGKLAGGLAKNIQYF
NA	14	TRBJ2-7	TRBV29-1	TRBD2	TGCAGCGTTGGGGGGAGGGGACTATACAATGAGCAGTACTTC	CSVGGRGLYNEQYF
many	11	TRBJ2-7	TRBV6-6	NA	TGTGCCGCCGGGACAACCTACGAGCAGTACTTC	CAAGTTYEQYF
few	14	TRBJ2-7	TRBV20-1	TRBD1	TGCAGTGCTTGGGACCCCCGGGACAGGGAAATGCAGTACTTC	CSAWDPRDREMQYF
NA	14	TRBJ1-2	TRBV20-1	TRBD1	TGCAGTGCCCAAACGGGACAGGGGGTCTATGGCTACACCTTC	CSAQTGQGVYGYTF
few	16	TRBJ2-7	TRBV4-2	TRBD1	TGTGCCAGCAGCCAACGGGCACGGGACAGCTCCTACGAGCAGTACTTC	CASSQRARDSSYEQYF
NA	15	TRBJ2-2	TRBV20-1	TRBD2	TGCAGTGCTAGGTGGCTAGCGGCGAACACCGGGGAGCTGTTTTTT	CSARWLAANTGELFF
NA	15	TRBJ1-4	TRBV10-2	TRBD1	TGCGCCAGCAGTGAGGTGGACAGGGCGAATGAAAAACTGTTTTTT	CASSEVDRANEKLFF
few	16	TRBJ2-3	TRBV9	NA	TGTGCCAGCAGCGTAGGAACGGGAGTCGTCACAGATACGCAGTATTTT	CASSVGTGVVTDTQYF
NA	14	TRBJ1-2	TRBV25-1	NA	TGTGCCAGCAGTGGGCTCAGAGGGGTAGATGGCTACACCTTC	CASSGLRGVDGYTF
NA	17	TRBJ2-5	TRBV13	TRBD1	TGTGCCAGCAGCTTCCGCCGGGACAGGGGACGTGAAGAGACCCAGTACTTC	CASSFRRDRGREETQYF
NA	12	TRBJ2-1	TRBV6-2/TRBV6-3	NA	TGTGCCAGCAGTCGGACGGTGAGTGAGCAGTTCTTC	CASSRTVSEQFF
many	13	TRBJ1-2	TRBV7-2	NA	TGTGCCAGCAGCTTAGGGGGACGCCATGGCTACACCTTC	CASSLGGRHGYTF
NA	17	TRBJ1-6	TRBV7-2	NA	TGTGCCAGCAGCTCACGTTCTACACCAGGCGCTAATTCACCCCTCCACTTT	CASSSRSTPGANSPLHF
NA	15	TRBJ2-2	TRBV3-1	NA	TGTGCCAGCAGCCAAGAGGGGAGGTGGACCGGGGAGCTGTTTTTT	CASSQEGRWTGELFF
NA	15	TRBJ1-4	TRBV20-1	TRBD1	TGCAGTGCTAACCCCCGGGACAGGCGTAATGAAAAACTGTTTTTT	CSANPRDRRNEKLFF
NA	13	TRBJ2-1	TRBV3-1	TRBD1	TGTGCCAGCAGCCAATTAGGACAGGGGTGGCAGTTCTTC	CASSQLGQGWQFF
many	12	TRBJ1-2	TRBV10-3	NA	TGTGCCATCAGTTCCTTGATGCAGGGCTACACCTTC	CAISSLMQGYTF
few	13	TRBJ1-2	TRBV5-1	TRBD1	TGCGCCAGCAGCGTGACAGGGGAGTATGGCTACACCTTC	CASSVTGEYGYTF
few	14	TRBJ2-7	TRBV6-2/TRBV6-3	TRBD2	TGTGCCAGCAGTCGAGCGGGGGAGTACAATGAGCAGTACTTC	CASSRAGEYNEQYF
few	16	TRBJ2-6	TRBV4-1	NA	TGCGCCAGCAGCCCAGCAGTGATCTCTGGGGCCAACGTCCTGACTTTC	CASSPAVISGANVLTF
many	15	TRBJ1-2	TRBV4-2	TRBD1	TGTGCCAGCAGCCAAGTGGAGGACAGGGTCTATGGCTACACCTTC	CASSQVEDRVYGYTF
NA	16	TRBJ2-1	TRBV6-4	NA	TGTGCCAGCAGCCGGCGAGGGGGATTATCCTACAATGAGCAGTTCTTC	CASSRRGGLSYNEQFF
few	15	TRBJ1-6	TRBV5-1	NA	TGCGCCAGCAGCTCGGGACGGTTAAGGGATTCACCCCTCCACTTT	CASSSGRLRDSPLHF
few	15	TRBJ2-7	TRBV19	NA	TGTGCCAGTAGTCCCTTCCGGGCCGCCTCCTACGAGCAGTACTTC	CASSPFRAASYEQYF
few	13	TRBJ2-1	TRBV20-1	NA	TGCAGTGCTAGAGCGGGAGTCAACAATGAGCAGTTCTTC	CSARAGVNNEQFF
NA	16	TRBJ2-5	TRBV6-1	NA	TGTGCCAGCAGTGAAGCCCTCGCGAGGAGGCGGGAGACCCAGTACTTC	CASSEALARRRETQYF
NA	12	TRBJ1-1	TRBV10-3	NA	TGTGCCACCCAGGGGTACCGCACTGAAGCTTTCTTT	CATQGYRTEAFF
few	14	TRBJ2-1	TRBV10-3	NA	TGTGCCATCAGTCGCCGGGACACATACAATGAGCAGTTCTTC	CAISRRDTYNEQFF
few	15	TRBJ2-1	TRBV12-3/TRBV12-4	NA	TGTGCCAGCAGTTTAGATTGGGGATCGGCAGGGAGGAAGTTCTTC	CASSLDWGSAGRKFF
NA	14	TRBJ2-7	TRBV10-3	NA	TGTGCCATCAGAACCCAGGGGCGCAACTACGAGCAGTACTTC	CAIRTQGRNYEQYF
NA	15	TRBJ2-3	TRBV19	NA	TGTGCCAGTAAAGGGAAGGGAGGTTCCCCAGATACGCAGTATTTT	CASKGKGGSPDTQYF
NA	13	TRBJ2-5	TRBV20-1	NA	TGCAGTGCTAGGCTAGCCTTAACGGAGACCCAGTACTTC	CSARLALTETQYF
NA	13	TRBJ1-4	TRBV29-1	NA	TGCAGCGTAGAGACAGCAACTAATGAAAAACTGTTTTTT	CSVETATNEKLFF